What follows are 2 T cell receptor beta chains derived from one specimen sequenced in a study of cytomegalovirus exposure and HLA in healthy donors. Assay used: immunoSEQ multiplex PCR; TCRdb lists only in-frame clones, some missing. Of approximately 200,000 clones listed, about 81% are singletons. Sequenced: PBMCs. The receptor set was obtained from a woman aged 25-40 years in good health and CMV-seronegative.

The chain employs TRBV18 and TRBJ1-5; 8 bases agree with TRBD1. The germline CDR1 and CDR2 sequences are KGHSH and LQKENI. V trimming: 1 base; J trimming: 3 bases; junction bases outside the gene matches: 5. This CDR3 comprises 16 residues. CDR3 residues: CASSPRTGNSNQPQHF. CDR3 DNA: TGTGCCAGCTCACCACGGACAGGGAACTCCAATCAGCCCCAGCATTTT.

The rearrangement uses TRBV28 and TRBJ1-4; TRBD1 matches at 8 bases. CDR3 size: 15 residues. Germline V gives CDR1 MDHEN, CDR2 SYDVKM. Unmatched junction bases numbered 7, after V lost 6 bases and J lost 4 bases. The CDR3 region is CASRGGTGFNEKLFF. CDR3 bases: TGTGCCAGCAGAGGCGGGACAGGTTTTAATGAAAAACTGTTTTTT.